A selection of T cell receptor beta chains follows, all from one sample in a study of a mutant IDH1 vaccine in newly diagnosed glioma. Sequenced by immunoSEQ multiplex PCR; TCRdb stores in-frame clones only, minus some. Of around 76,000 clones listed, approximately 85% are singletons. These receptors' antigens are unknown. The sequencing here drew on PBMCs, taken from a glioma patient whose treatment included an IDH1 peptide vaccine. All receptors derive from a woman aged 45-60 years with glioma. Each CDR3 is given with its conserved first and last residue. A D gene is named only where the DNA matches it firmly. A row's size may be missing; if present it is once, few, many or a size class.

d_call clone_size j_call v_call cdr3_aa cdr3_nt
TRBD1 . TRBJ1-2 TRBV5-1 CASSFGQGADYGYTF TGCGCCAGCAGCTTCGGGCAGGGGGCTGACTATGGCTACACCTTC
. few TRBJ2-3 TRBV21-1 CASSKYNTDTQYF TGTGCCAGCAGCAAATACAACACAGATACGCAGTATTTT
TRBD2 once TRBJ2-7 TRBV18 CASSPPPGSGRNTYEQYF TGTGCCAGCTCACCACCTCCCGGTAGCGGGAGGAACACCTACGAGCAGTACTTC
. few TRBJ1-5 TRBV19 CASSYGNQPQHF TGTGCCAGTAGCTACGGCAATCAGCCCCAGCATTTT
. . TRBJ1-4 TRBV19 CASSNLGEGDEKLFF TGTGCCAGTAGCAACCTCGGGGAGGGGGATGAAAAACTGTTTTTT
TRBD1 . TRBJ2-2 TRBV9 CASSPGQGNTGELFF TGTGCCAGCAGCCCCGGACAGGGAAACACCGGGGAGCTGTTTTTT
. . TRBJ1-3 TRBV19 CASSPTSSGNTIYF TGTGCCAGTAGTCCCACCAGCTCTGGAAACACCATATATTTT
TRBD1 . TRBJ2-1 TRBV9 CASSVGTGGYNEQFF TGTGCCAGCAGCGTAGGGACAGGGGGATACAATGAGCAGTTCTTC
TRBD1 . TRBJ2-1 TRBV27 CASSPGGPLAIYEQFF TGTGCCAGCAGTCCAGGGGGCCCACTAGCAATCTATGAGCAGTTCTTC
. . TRBJ2-1 TRBV5-4 CASSLYNEQFF TGTGCCAGCAGCCTTTACAATGAGCAGTTCTTC
TRBD2 . TRBJ2-2 TRBV5-1 CASSFQGQAGAAGELFF TGCGCCAGCAGCTTCCAGGGTCAAGCGGGAGCGGCCGGGGAGCTGTTTTTT
. . TRBJ2-2 TRBV5-1 CASSLGPGLSTGELFF TGCGCCAGCAGCTTGGGGCCCGGGTTGAGCACCGGGGAGCTGTTTTTT
TRBD1 . TRBJ2-3 TRBV10-3 CAIRDGTGVADTQYF TGTGCCATCAGGGACGGGACAGGGGTTGCAGATACGCAGTATTTT
. . TRBJ1-5 TRBV19 CASSERIGQPQHF TGTGCCAGTAGTGAGCGGATCGGTCAGCCCCAGCATTTT
. . TRBJ2-3 TRBV5-1 CASSSGPMADTQYF TGCGCCAGCAGCTCCGGACCAATGGCAGATACGCAGTATTTT
TRBD1 . TRBJ1-5 TRBV4-1 CASSHPDRDNQPQHF TGCGCCAGCAGCCATCCCGACAGGGACAATCAGCCCCAGCATTTT
. few TRBJ1-1 TRBV5-4 CASSLGQGGTEAFF TGTGCCAGCAGCTTGGGGCAGGGAGGGACTGAAGCTTTCTTT
. . TRBJ2-2 TRBV7-9 CASSYSWGDTGELFF TGTGCCAGCAGCTACTCCTGGGGGGACACCGGGGAGCTGTTTTTT
. . TRBJ2-7 TRBV25-1 CASSEYMEGHDEQYF TGTGCCAGCAGTGAATATATGGAGGGTCATGACGAGCAGTACTTC
. once TRBJ2-7 TRBV18 CASSPRQRGLDEQYF TGTGCCAGCTCACCGCGGCAGAGGGGCTTGGATGAGCAGTACTTC
TRBD1 . TRBJ1-3 TRBV7-6 CASSITGASSGNTIYF TGTGCCAGCAGCATAACAGGGGCGAGCTCTGGAAACACCATATATTTT
. few TRBJ1-5 TRBV30 CAWSGVNQPQHF TGTGCCTGGAGCGGAGTTAATCAGCCCCAGCATTTT
. . TRBJ2-1 TRBV19 CASSIDRAPYNEQFF TGTGCCAGTAGTATTGACCGAGCCCCCTACAATGAGCAGTTCTTC
. . TRBJ1-5 TRBV28 CASSSPSGGNQPQHF TGTGCCAGCAGCTCCCCCTCGGGGGGCAATCAGCCCCAGCATTTT
. . TRBJ2-3 TRBV19 CASSIGAASTDTQYF TGTGCCAGTAGTATAGGGGCAGCTAGCACAGATACGCAGTATTTT
TRBD1 . TRBJ1-3 TRBV27 CASSSWTGGPGNTIYF TGTGCCAGCAGTAGTTGGACAGGAGGACCTGGAAACACCATATATTTT
TRBD2 once TRBJ2-1 TRBV2 CASSAGREGEQFF TGTGCCAGCAGTGCCGGGCGGGAGGGTGAGCAGTTCTTC
. . TRBJ1-3 TRBV10-3 CATQDSSGNTIYF TGTGCCACCCAGGACAGCTCTGGAAACACCATATATTTT
TRBD1 . TRBJ1-5 TRBV28 CASRPIFGTVRNQPQHF TGTGCCAGCAGGCCTATATTCGGGACAGTGAGAAATCAGCCCCAGCATTTT
TRBD2 . TRBJ2-3 TRBV11-2 CAGGRREAGDTQYF TGTGCCGGCGGGAGGCGGGAGGCCGGGGATACGCAGTATTTT
. . TRBJ1-2 TRBV4-1 CASRPLSDNYGYTF TGCGCCAGCAGACCCCTTAGTGATAACTATGGCTACACCTTC
TRBD1 . TRBJ1-3 TRBV25-1 CATGTGIGNTIYF TGTGCCACCGGGACAGGGATTGGAAACACCATATATTTT
TRBD1 . TRBJ1-5 TRBV28 CASSRGQGGGYGNQPQHF TGTGCCAGCAGTAGGGGACAGGGGGGCGGATACGGCAATCAGCCCCAGCATTTT
. . TRBJ2-5 TRBV28 CASSLNSRGQETQYF TGTGCCAGCAGTTTAAACTCCCGGGGGCAGGAGACCCAGTACTTC
. . TRBJ1-4 TRBV7-9 CASSSRWDGGNEKLFF TGTGCCAGCAGCTCTCGATGGGACGGGGGGAATGAAAAACTGTTTTTT
. . TRBJ1-1 TRBV25-1 CASRDRRSPAFF TGTGCCAGCAGAGATAGACGGTCTCCCGCTTTCTTT
TRBD2 . TRBJ2-3 TRBV30 CAWRYPSGRTDTQYF TGTGCCTGGAGATACCCTAGCGGGAGAACAGATACGCAGTATTTT
TRBD1 . TRBJ2-3 TRBV14 CASSVFSGTGGTDTQYF TGTGCCAGCAGCGTATTCTCCGGGACAGGGGGCACAGATACGCAGTATTTT
. . TRBJ2-5 TRBV7-9 CASSLGTSEGETQYF TGTGCCAGCAGCTTAGGAACCAGCGAGGGGGAGACCCAGTACTTC
. . TRBJ2-1 TRBV10-2 CASRLDRYNEQFF TGCGCCAGCCGCTTGGACCGCTACAATGAGCAGTTCTTC
TRBD2 . TRBJ2-1 TRBV7-9 CASSEGLLAGGWAWNEQFF TGTGCCAGCAGCGAGGGATTACTAGCGGGAGGATGGGCTTGGAATGAGCAGTTCTTC
TRBD1 . TRBJ2-2 TRBV9 CASSARDRASGELFF TGTGCCAGCAGCGCCCGGGACAGGGCGTCCGGGGAGCTGTTTTTT
TRBD1 . TRBJ1-5 TRBV6-1 CASSEEETGGQPQHF TGTGCCAGCAGTGAAGAAGAGACAGGGGGTCAGCCCCAGCATTTT
TRBD1 . TRBJ2-6 TRBV19 CASSLTGSAGANVLTF TGTGCCAGTAGTTTGACAGGGAGCGCTGGGGCCAACGTCCTGACTTTC
. . TRBJ2-3 TRBV7-9 CASSFAQWVTDTQYF TGTGCCAGCAGCTTCGCACAGTGGGTCACAGATACGCAGTATTTT
. . TRBJ1-1 TRBV10-3 CAISARNRVYEAFF TGTGCCATCAGTGCCCGGAACAGGGTTTATGAAGCTTTCTTT
. . TRBJ2-5 TRBV28 CASSLAWSVQETQYF TGTGCCAGCAGTTTAGCGTGGAGTGTGCAAGAGACCCAGTACTTC
. once TRBJ2-1 TRBV28 CASREGFPGLSYNEQFF TGTGCCAGCAGGGAAGGATTCCCGGGACTGTCCTACAATGAGCAGTTCTTC
. once TRBJ2-7 TRBV30 CAWRGQLYEQYF TGTGCCTGGAGAGGGCAGCTATACGAGCAGTACTTC
. . TRBJ2-7 TRBV6-5 CASSYSTGISYEQYF TGTGCCAGCAGTTACTCGACAGGAATCTCCTACGAGCAGTACTTC
. few TRBJ1-4 TRBV6-6 CASSKNRDREKLFF TGTGCCAGCAGTAAAAACAGGGACCGCGAAAAACTGTTTTTT
. . TRBJ1-2 TRBV6-1 CASTLDRSFYGYTF TGTGCCAGCACCCTCGACAGGTCCTTCTATGGCTACACCTTC
TRBD2 . TRBJ2-1 TRBV28 CASSPLDQRESEQFF TGTGCCAGCAGCCCCCTAGACCAGCGGGAGAGTGAGCAGTTCTTC